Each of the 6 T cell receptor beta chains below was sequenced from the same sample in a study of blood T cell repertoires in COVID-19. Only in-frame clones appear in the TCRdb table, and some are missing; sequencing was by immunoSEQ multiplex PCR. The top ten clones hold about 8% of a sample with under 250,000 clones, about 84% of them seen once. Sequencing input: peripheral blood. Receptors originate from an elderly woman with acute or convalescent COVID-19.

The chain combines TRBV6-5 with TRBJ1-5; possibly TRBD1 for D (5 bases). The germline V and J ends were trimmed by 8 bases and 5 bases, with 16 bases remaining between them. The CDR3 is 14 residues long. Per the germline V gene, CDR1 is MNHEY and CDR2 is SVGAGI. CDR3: CASGSLGDYQPQHF. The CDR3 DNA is TGTGCCAGCGGCTCATTAGGGGATTATCAGCCCCAGCATTTT.

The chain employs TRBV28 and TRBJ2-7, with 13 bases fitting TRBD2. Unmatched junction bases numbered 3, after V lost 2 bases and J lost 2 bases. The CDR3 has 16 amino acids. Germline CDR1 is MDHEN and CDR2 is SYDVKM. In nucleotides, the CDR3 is TGTGCCAGCAGTTTACCCGGACTAGCGGGGGCCTACGAGCAGTACTTC. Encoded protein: CASSLPGLAGAYEQYF.

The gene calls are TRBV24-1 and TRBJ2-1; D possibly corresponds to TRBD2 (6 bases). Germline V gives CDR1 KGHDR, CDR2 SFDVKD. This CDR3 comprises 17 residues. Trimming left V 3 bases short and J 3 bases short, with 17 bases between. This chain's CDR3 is CATSDPRRTGDYNEQFF. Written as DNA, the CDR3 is TGTGCCACCAGTGATCCCCGCCGGACGGGGGACTACAATGAGCAGTTCTTC.

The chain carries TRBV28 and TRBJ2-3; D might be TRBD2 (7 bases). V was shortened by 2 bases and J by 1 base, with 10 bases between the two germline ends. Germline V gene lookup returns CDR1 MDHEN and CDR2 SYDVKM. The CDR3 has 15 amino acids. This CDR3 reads CASSLGGAGTDTQYF. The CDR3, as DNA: TGTGCCAGCAGTTTAGGGGGGGCCGGCACAGATACGCAGTATTTT.

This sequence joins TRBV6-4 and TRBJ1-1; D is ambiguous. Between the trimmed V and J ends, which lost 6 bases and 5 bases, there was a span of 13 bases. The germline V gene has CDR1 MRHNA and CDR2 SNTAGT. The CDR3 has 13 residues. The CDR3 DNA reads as TGTGCCAGCAGAACGAATCCGAGGACTGAAGCTTTCTTT. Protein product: CASRTNPRTEAFF.

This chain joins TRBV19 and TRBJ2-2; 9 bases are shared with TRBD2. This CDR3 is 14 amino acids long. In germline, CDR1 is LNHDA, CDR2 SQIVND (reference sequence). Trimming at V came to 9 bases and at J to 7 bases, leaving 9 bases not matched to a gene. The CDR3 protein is CASHPSGIGGELFF. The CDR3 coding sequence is TGTGCCAGCCACCCTAGCGGGATCGGCGGGGAGCTGTTTTTT.